These 10 T cell receptor beta chains came from one sample sequenced in a study of CD8+CD57+ T cells in acquired aplastic anemia. The TCR beta profiling, which covered VDJ combination and CDR3 sequence, was carried out using genomic DNA as the template. A single record per CDR3 protein comes from TCRdb applying MiXCR to the reads. The data hold 180,000 or so distinct CDR3 sequences, with approximately 49% observed a single time. Sequencing was carried out using sorted CD4+, CD8+, or CD8+CD57+ T cells (not recorded which) from PBMCs. Receptors originate from a human donor in good health.

DNA for the CDR3: TGCGCCAGCAGAGAGGGCGGGAGGGCCTACGAGCAGTACTTC. This codes for CASREGGRAYEQYF. This chain joins TRBV10-2 and TRBJ2-7; TRBD2 matches at 9 bases. Germline values: CDR1 WSHSY, CDR2 SAAADI. V shed 6 bases and J 2 bases; nucleotides not matched to a gene: 5. This CDR3 has 14 amino acids.

This sequence joins TRBV2 and TRBJ2-7; D is unresolved. Germline V gene sequence: CDR1 SNHLY, CDR2 FYNNEI. The germline V and J ends were trimmed by 1 base and 2 bases, with 9 bases remaining between them. The CDR3 totals 14 residues. CDR3 amino acids: CASSEEGTPYEQYF. The CDR3 region has the DNA TGTGCCAGCAGTGAAGAGGGCACTCCCTACGAGCAGTACTTC.

This clonotype was detected many times. The chain recombines TRBV7-9 with TRBJ2-5; D perhaps matches TRBD2 (5 bases). The CDR3 spans 15 residues. Germline V gene sequence: CDR1 SEHNR, CDR2 FQNEAQ (reference sequence). V dropped 5 bases and J dropped 2 bases, with 15 bases sitting between them. The CDR3 spells CASSPQLEPQETQYF. CDR3 bases: TGTGCCAGCAGCCCCCAACTAGAGCCGCAAGAGACCCAGTACTTC.

CDR3 in DNA: TGTGCCGCCAGGACAGGGGGGACTAGCGGGTCCCATGAGCAGTTCTTC. Translation: CAARTGGTSGSHEQFF. The chain carries TRBV10-3 and TRBJ2-1, with 12 bases that match TRBD2. The germline V gene has CDR1 ENHRY and CDR2 SYGVKD. J gave up 8 bases and V 11 bases, and 16 bases lay outside the gene matches. The CDR3 consists of 16 residues.

As regards this clonotype: It may be a read error: a sequence one base away is much more abundant. The CDR3: CPSSRGTGDQPQHF. The CDR3 DNA reads TGCCCCAGCAGCCGGGGGACAGGGGATCAGCCCCAGCATTTT. The chain recombines TRBV4-3 with TRBJ1-5; 10 bases align to TRBD1. This CDR3 contains 14 residues. Germline CDR1 and CDR2: LGHNA and YSLEER.

The rearrangement links TRBV20-1 to TRBJ1-4; TRBD1 agrees at 8 bases. The ends lost 4 bases at V and 15 bases at J; junction bases unmatched: 7. Germline CDR1 reads DFQATT; CDR2 reads SNEGSKA (reference sequence). This CDR3 has 11 amino acids. CDR3 DNA sequence: TGCAGTGCTATAGTCACAGGGGGGGTGTTTTTT. Translation gives CSAIVTGGVFF.

This clonotype turned up a few times. The chain employs TRBV29-1 and TRBJ2-1, with a possible D match to TRBD2 (6 bases). Germline CDR1 is SQVTM and CDR2 is ANQGSEA. The CDR3 is made up of 11 amino acids. V lost 7 bases and J lost 9, with 13 bases in between. This chain's CDR3 is CSAGGSGEQFF. CDR3 nucleotide sequence: TGCAGCGCTGGGGGGTCGGGTGAGCAGTTCTTC.

The sample holds many counts of this clonotype. The chain links TRBV6-1 to TRBJ1-4; 7 positions match TRBD1. Losses at the gene ends were 6 bases for V and 8 bases for J; bases not matched to a gene: 9. The CDR3 contains 14 residues. The germline V gene encodes CDR1 MNHNS and CDR2 SASEGT. The CDR3 sequence is CASRLQGSREKLFF. CDR3 DNA sequence: TGTGCCAGCAGGCTACAGGGGTCTCGGGAAAAACTGTTTTTT.

Many counts were recorded for this clonotype. The chain employs TRBV5-5 and TRBJ1-2; 7 positions match TRBD1. The germline gives CDR1 SGHKS, CDR2 YYEKEE (reference sequence). This CDR3 has 14 amino acids. J was trimmed by 3 bases and V by 0 bases; bases with no gene match: 2. The CDR3 DNA reads as TGTGCCAGCAGCTTGGGACAGGGCGACTATGGCTACACCTTC. The encoded protein is CASSLGQGDYGYTF.

The chain recombines TRBV27 with TRBJ1-1; a weak D match, TRBD1 (6 bases). The CDR3 runs 15 residues. Germline-derived CDR1 and CDR2 are MNHEY and SMNVEV (reference sequence). The V end was cut by 3 bases, the J end by 4 bases, with 15 bases between. The CDR3 sequence is CASSLVGRGSTEAFF. CDR3 bases: TGTGCCAGCAGTTTGGTGGGTAGGGGGAGCACTGAAGCTTTCTTT.